A single sample is the source of the 3 T cell receptor beta chains below, sequenced in a study of cytomegalovirus exposure and HLA in healthy donors. The PCR contained 60 Vbeta and 13 Jbeta primers. Libraries were prepared by immunoSEQ multiplex PCR; TCRdb keeps only in-frame clonotypes and omits some of them. The data show 140,000 to 150,000 clones, around two thirds seen once. Material: PBMCs. All receptors derive from an older woman in good health and CMV-seropositive.

The genes are TRBV6-1 and TRBJ2-1; 16 bases fit TRBD2. The CDR3 totals 15 residues. Trimming removed 3 bases from V and 7 bases from J; junction bases left unmatched: 0. Germline CDR1 and CDR2: MNHNS and SASEGT. CDR3: CASSEGLAGGNEQFF. The CDR3 nucleotides are TGTGCCAGCAGTGAGGGACTAGCGGGAGGGAATGAGCAGTTCTTC.

J is TRBJ2-1 and V is TRBV19; tentatively, D is TRBD2 (6 bases). Between the trimmed V and J ends, which lost 10 bases and 10 bases, there was a span of 17 bases. This CDR3 is built from 12 residues. Germline-derived CDR1 and CDR2 are LNHDA and SQIVND (reference sequence). The CDR3 loop reads CATQTLGREQFF. The CDR3 DNA follows: TGTGCCACCCAAACCTTAGGGAGGGAGCAGTTCTTC.

This chain links TRBV10-1 with TRBJ2-7; the match to TRBD2 covers 13 bases. The V gene's germline CDR1 is WNHNN and CDR2 SYGVQD (reference sequence). This CDR3 has 17 amino acids. The ends lost 5 bases at V and 0 bases at J; junction bases unmatched: 7. The CDR3 nucleotides are TGCGCCAGCAGTAGGACTAGCGGGAGTGGAGTCTCCTACGAGCAGTACTTC. Its translation: CASSRTSGSGVSYEQYF.